This T cell receptor (beta chain) emerged from a study of T cell repertoires in cytomegalovirus infection. Per germline, CDR1 DFQATT and CDR2 SNEGSKA (reference sequence). Trimming took 0 bases from V and 7 from J, leaving 9 bases between them. CDR3 length: 13 residues. TCRdb passed the reads through MiXCR, listing each CDR3 protein once. This sample has about 900,000 distinct CDR3 sequences, with less than 35% found just once. On this clonotype: The antigen is unknown.

The clonotype originates from a human donor in good health (CMV status not recorded). Some clones in this sample may be carry-over from other donors' samples. The sequencing used cultured CD8+ T cells from PBMCs, collected from culture after CMV antigen stimulation. The V call is TRBV20-1, the J call TRBJ2-2; a weak D match, TRBD1 (5 bases). The CDR3 here is CSARDRDNGELFF. The DNA of the CDR3 is TGCAGTGCTAGAGACAGGGATAACGGGGAGCTGTTTTTT.